The 29 T cell receptor beta chains reported below all come from one sample, sequenced in a study of T cells in localized non-small cell lung cancer. Generated by immunoSEQ multiplex PCR, the TCRdb table keeps only in-frame clones and is missing some. Of tens of thousands of clones listed, less than 85% are singletons. The sequencing here drew on peripheral blood, taken before any cancer treatment. The origin of the receptors is a female donor of 60 years or more with stage I lung adenocarcinoma.

The rearrangement links TRBV27 to TRBJ1-3, with 8 bases lining up with TRBD1. This CDR3 is built from 14 residues. The germline V gene encodes CDR1 MNHEY and CDR2 SMNVEV (reference sequence). V shed 6 bases and J 3 bases; nucleotides not matched to a gene: 4. CDR3 amino acids: CASRQGVVGNTIYF. DNA for the CDR3: TGTGCCAGCAGACAGGGGGTAGTTGGAAACACCATATATTTT.

The chain carries TRBV11-2 and TRBJ1-1, with no clear D. V was trimmed by 5 bases and J by 0 bases, leaving 7 bases between them. Germline V gene data show CDR1 as SGHAT and CDR2 as FQNNGV. The CDR3 consists of 13 residues. CDR3 nucleotide sequence: TGTGCCAGCAGCGCAACCTTGAACACTGAAGCTTTCTTT. Translating it yields CASSATLNTEAFF.

V gene TRBV28 combines with J gene TRBJ2-7; weak D call: TRBD1 (6 bases). The CDR3 runs to 16 residues. Germline CDR1 reads MDHEN; CDR2 reads SYDVKM. The ends were cut back, 4 bases at V and 6 bases at J, with 22 bases in the middle. CDR3 DNA sequence: TGTGCCAGCAGTTCCGCAACGGGCAGGGGACGATTCGAGCAGTACTTC. Encoded protein: CASSSATGRGRFEQYF.

This clone appeared a few times. This chain joins TRBV2 and TRBJ2-1; D remains unclear. Trimming took off 6 bases at V and 8 bases at J, with 8 bases between the two ends. CDR1 and CDR2 from the germline V gene are SNHLY and FYNNEI. CDR3 length equals 11 residues. CDR3 region: CASRGRDEQFF. CDR3 nucleotide sequence: TGTGCCAGCAGGGGAAGGGATGAGCAGTTCTTC. The variable domain in full, completed from reference TRBV2 and TRBJ2-1, reads EPEVTQTPSHQVTQMGQEVILRCVPISNHLYFYWYRQILGQKVEFLVSFYNNEISEKSEIFDDQFSVERPDGSNFTLKIRSTKLEDSAMYFCASRGRDEQFFGPGTRLTVL.

This clone was seen once. This chain joins TRBV6-6 and TRBJ2-7; D remains ambiguous. Trimming took 0 bases from V and 5 from J, leaving 14 bases between them. Per germline, CDR1 MNHNY and CDR2 SVGAGI (reference sequence). The CDR3 covers 15 residues. CDR3 DNA: TGTGCCAGCAGTTACTCGGAAGGACGTCCCGACGAGCAGTACTTC. It specifies CASSYSEGRPDEQYF.

The CDR3 is CASRVGQGAPDYGYTF. In DNA, the CDR3 is TGTGCCAGTAGGGTTGGACAGGGGGCTCCCGACTATGGCTACACCTTC. The chain employs TRBV19 and TRBJ1-2, with 11 bases aligning to TRBD1. Trimming removed 6 bases from V and 3 bases from J; junction bases left unmatched: 9. CDR1 LNHDA and CDR2 SQIVND come from the germline V gene (reference sequence). The CDR3 is 16 amino acids. The full variable domain, its missing parts supplied by reference TRBV19 and TRBJ1-2, is DGGITQSPKYLFRKEGQNVTLSCEQNLNHDAMYWYRQDPGQGLRLIYYSQIVNDFQKGDIAEGYSVSREKKESFPLTVTSAQKNPTAFYLCASRVGQGAPDYGYTFGSGTRLTVV.

This clone was observed a single time. The V gene is TRBV28, the J gene TRBJ2-5; D unclear. Per germline, CDR1 MDHEN and CDR2 SYDVKM. The V end was cut by 9 bases, the J end by 2 bases, with 10 bases between. CDR3 length: 12 residues. In nucleotides, the CDR3 is TGTGCCAGTGGGCTAGGGCAAGAGACCCAGTACTTC. Its translation: CASGLGQETQYF.

The chain joins TRBV7-3 to TRBJ2-3; TRBD1 or TRBD2 may be the D gene (5 bases each). The CDR3 has 14 amino acids. V gave up 5 bases and J gave up 2 bases, with 11 bases separating them. Germline V gene lookup returns CDR1 SGHTA and CDR2 FQGTGA. As DNA, the CDR3 is TGTGCCAGCAGCCCACTAGGGGCCACAGATACGCAGTATTTT. As protein: CASSPLGATDTQYF. Filled out from reference TRBV7-3 and TRBJ2-3, the complete variable domain reads GAGVSQTPSNKVTEKGKYVELRCDPISGHTALYWYRQSLGQGPEFLIYFQGTGAADDSGLPNDRFFAVRPEGSVSTLKIQRTERGDSAVYLCASSPLGATDTQYFGPGTRLTVL.

The J gene is TRBJ2-7, the V gene TRBV6-1, with 11 bases matching TRBD1. Germline loops: CDR1 MNHNS, CDR2 SASEGT. V shed 11 bases, J shed 2 bases, and the junction held 8 bases outside the gene matches. This CDR3 has 14 amino acids. DNA for the CDR3: TGTGCCGGAGGACTGGACAGGGGGCCCTACGAGCAGTACTTC. Protein: CAGGLDRGPYEQYF.

This sequence joins TRBV27 and TRBJ2-4; 12 bases align to TRBD1. Germline-derived CDR1 and CDR2 are MNHEY and SMNVEV (reference sequence). V lost 5 bases and J lost 3; bases outside the gene matches: 23. This CDR3 spans 22 amino acids. The CDR3: CASSHKRDRGLLVSRFKNIQYF. CDR3 DNA: TGTGCCAGCAGTCACAAGAGGGACAGGGGGCTTTTGGTTTCTAGATTCAAAAACATTCAGTACTTC.

This clone showed up just once. The gene calls are TRBV4-2 and TRBJ2-7, with D unresolved. V was trimmed by 0 bases and J by 3 bases, leaving 6 bases between them. The CDR3 runs to 13 residues. Per the germline V gene, CDR1 is LGHNA and CDR2 is YNFKEQ. The CDR3 is CASSQDGIYEQYF. CDR3 coding DNA: TGTGCCAGCAGCCAAGACGGTATCTACGAGCAGTACTTC.

The rearrangement uses TRBV5-1 and TRBJ1-1, with a tentative D call TRBD1 (5 bases). The ends were cut back, 0 bases at V and 5 bases at J, with 14 bases in the middle. CDR3 length: 15 amino acids. Germline V CDR1 and CDR2: SGHRS, YFSETQ. CDR3 nucleotide sequence: TGCGCCAGCAGCTTGGTGGGAGGGGTCGGGACTGAAGCTTTCTTT. Amino acids: CASSLVGGVGTEAFF.

In this sample, this clone turned up a few times. The gene calls are TRBV7-3 and TRBJ2-1, with 9 bases identical to TRBD2. CDR3 length equals 14 residues. Germline loops: CDR1 SGHTA, CDR2 FQGTGA. Trimming at V came to 5 bases and at J to 7 bases, leaving 6 bases not matched to a gene. As DNA, the CDR3 is TGTGCCAGCAGCATTAGCGGGGGTGCGAATGAGCAGTTCTTC. It translates to CASSISGGANEQFF.

The rearrangement links TRBV5-1 to TRBJ1-4; D is possibly TRBD1 (5 bases). CDR1 is SGHRS, CDR2 YFSETQ, per germline. V shed 2 bases and J shed 3 bases, with 8 bases lying between them. The length of the CDR3 is 14 residues. CDR3 DNA: TGCGCCAGCAGCTTCATGGGGGCTAATGAAAAACTGTTTTTT. Its translation is CASSFMGANEKLFF.

The chain couples TRBV18 to TRBJ2-3, with D perhaps TRBD1 or TRBD2 (5 bases each). Germline CDR1 KGHSH, CDR2 LQKENI. The V end was cut by 0 bases, the J end by 0 bases, with 10 bases between. This CDR3 region has 16 residues. The CDR3 here is CASSPPDGASTDTQYF. The CDR3, as DNA: TGTGCCAGCTCACCACCAGACGGGGCGAGCACAGATACGCAGTATTTT.

The V gene is TRBV19, the J gene TRBJ1-6; D call uncertain. V was clipped by 1 base and J by 7 bases, with 2 bases between them. In germline, CDR1 is LNHDA, CDR2 SQIVND (reference sequence). The CDR3 extends over 12 amino acids. The chain's CDR3 is CASSIVNSPLHF. CDR3 nucleotides: TGTGCCAGTAGTATAGTCAATTCACCCCTCCACTTT.

V gene TRBV25-1 combines with J gene TRBJ2-5; no reliable D call. Germline CDR1 is MGHDK and CDR2 is SYGVNS. Trimming cost V 5 bases and J 5 bases, with 12 bases left between them. This CDR3 is 13 amino acids long. CDR3 nucleotides: TGTGCCAGCAGTCAGACCCGTCTTGAGACCCAGTACTTC. Translated: CASSQTRLETQYF.

The V call is TRBV12-5, the J call TRBJ1-3; D may be TRBD1 (6 bases). Germline V gene data show CDR1 as LGHNT and CDR2 as FRNRAP. V dropped 4 bases and J dropped 3 bases, with 10 bases sitting between them. The CDR3 runs to 14 residues. CDR3: CASGSQGNGNTIYF. The CDR3, as DNA: TGTGCTAGTGGTTCACAGGGTAATGGAAACACCATATATTTT.

As regards this clone: The same CDR3 can be traced to other DNA sequences in this sample. J is TRBJ1-4 and V is TRBV5-1; no definite D call. The CDR3 runs to 13 residues. V lost 5 bases and J 8 bases, leaving 13 bases between the germline ends. Germline values: CDR1 SGHRS, CDR2 YFSETQ. The CDR3 coding sequence is TGCGCCAGCAGTCTTAGCACACCGGAAAAACTGTTTTTT. Its translation: CASSLSTPEKLFF.

This chain uses TRBV29-1 with TRBJ2-3; tentatively, D is TRBD1 (6 bases). Between the trimmed V and J ends, which lost 3 bases and 4 bases, there was a span of 11 bases. The CDR3 is 13 amino acids. CDR1 is SQVTM, CDR2 ANQGSEA, per germline. The chain's CDR3 is CSVDSEGADTQYF. For the CDR3, the DNA is TGCAGCGTTGATAGCGAGGGGGCAGATACGCAGTATTTT.

The chain carries TRBV7-2 and TRBJ2-7; D is ambiguous. Germline V gene sequence: CDR1 SGHTA, CDR2 FQGNSA. Trimming pared 3 bases from V and 2 bases from J, leaving 8 bases between. This CDR3 spans 13 amino acids. CDR3 nucleotides: TGTGCCAGCAGCTTCAGTGGGGCCTACGAGCAGTACTTC. As protein: CASSFSGAYEQYF.

This rearrangement joins TRBV23-1 to TRBJ2-1, with D unclear. TRBV23-1 belongs to the ORF category, with a function that is uncertain. Between the trimmed V and J ends, which lost 3 bases and 3 bases, there was a span of 15 bases. CDR3 size: 16 residues. CDR3 amino acids: CASSHYTFPLYNEQFF. CDR3 DNA sequence: TGCGCCAGCAGTCACTACACTTTCCCTCTCTACAATGAGCAGTTCTTC.

In its sample, this clone was seen once. The chain carries TRBV11-1 and TRBJ1-1; D might be TRBD1 (6 bases). The CDR3 is 15 residues long. Per the germline V gene, CDR1 is SGHAT and CDR2 is FQDESV (reference sequence). V lost 6 bases, J lost 1 base, and 15 bases lay in between. In nucleotides, the CDR3 is TGTGCCAGCAGGCGGTACAGGGAGGGGAACACTGAAGCTTTCTTT. Amino acids: CASRRYREGNTEAFF. Together with reference TRBV11-1 and TRBJ1-1, the CDR3 gives the full variable domain: EAEVAQSPRYKITEKSQAVAFWCDPISGHATLYWYRQILGQGPELLVQFQDESVVDDSQLPKDRFSAERLKGVDSTLKIQPAELGDSAMYLCASRRYREGNTEAFFGQGTRLTVV.

CDR3 amino acids: CASSLETGTNYGYTF. CDR3 bases: TGCGCCAGCAGCCTCGAAACCGGGACGAACTATGGCTACACCTTC. The chain joins TRBV4-1 to TRBJ1-2, with D possibly matching TRBD1 (5 bases). Deletions cut 4 bases from V and 2 bases from J, with 14 bases between. The CDR3 length is 15 residues. Germline assignment: CDR1 MGHRA and CDR2 YSYEKL.

The chain recombines TRBV6-5 with TRBJ1-2; a possible D gene is TRBD1 (5 bases). Germline V gives CDR1 MNHEY, CDR2 SVGAGI. The CDR3 totals 12 residues. V lost 6 bases to trimming and J lost 8 bases, with 13 bases between them. CDR3 sequence: CASRQVQGGYTF. The CDR3 bases are TGTGCCAGCAGACAGGTTCAGGGCGGCTACACCTTC.

V and J are TRBV5-1 and TRBJ1-1; D is perhaps TRBD1 (6 bases). Germline values: CDR1 SGHRS, CDR2 YFSETQ. The V and J ends lost 0 bases and 0 bases respectively, with 15 bases between them. The CDR3 is 17 residues long. In DNA, the CDR3 is TGCGCCAGCAGCTTGGGATTTGGGGGGCGCATGAACACTGAAGCTTTCTTT. Translated: CASSLGFGGRMNTEAFF.

This sequence joins TRBV19 and TRBJ2-2; unclear D gene. V gave up 6 bases and J gave up 1 base, with 0 bases separating them. The CDR3 loop spans 11 amino acids. The germline gives CDR1 LNHDA, CDR2 SQIVND (reference sequence). The CDR3 loop is CASRNTGELFF. CDR3 DNA sequence: TGTGCCAGTAGGAACACCGGGGAGCTGTTTTTT. Filled out from reference TRBV19 and TRBJ2-2, the complete variable domain reads DGGITQSPKYLFRKEGQNVTLSCEQNLNHDAMYWYRQDPGQGLRLIYYSQIVNDFQKGDIAEGYSVSREKKESFPLTVTSAQKNPTAFYLCASRNTGELFFGEGSRLTVL.

The chain joins TRBV28 to TRBJ2-3; TRBD2 agrees at 7 bases. Trimming at V came to 5 bases and at J to 7 bases, leaving 12 bases not matched to a gene. The germline gives CDR1 MDHEN, CDR2 SYDVKM. The CDR3 extends over 15 amino acids. The CDR3 reads CASSRSGLQGNTQYF. The CDR3, as DNA: TGTGCCAGCAGTCGTAGCGGGCTCCAAGGGAATACGCAGTATTTT.

This clone was counted only a few times. V and J are TRBV7-2 and TRBJ2-1; no definite D call. V lost 2 bases to trimming and J lost 3 bases, with 8 bases between them. CDR1 SGHTA and CDR2 FQGNSA come from the germline V gene. The CDR3 loop spans 14 amino acids. The CDR3 DNA sequence: TGTGCCAGCAGCTTACAGTCGGACTACAATGAGCAGTTCTTC. As protein: CASSLQSDYNEQFF.